Listed below are T cell receptor beta chains from one sample, sequenced in a study of blood T cell repertoires in COVID-19. The repertoire was sequenced with immunoSEQ multiplex PCR; TCRdb's copy has only in-frame clones and lacks some. The sample contains approximately 75,000 clones, around 83% of which appear only once. The sample was peripheral blood. Receptor source: a woman older than 75 with acute or convalescent COVID-19. CDR3s include the opening cysteine and the closing phenylalanine or tryptophan. Fields, in order: D gene, J gene, clone size, V gene, CDR3 protein, CDR3 DNA. D genes are given only for firm matches. The size of a clone is reported for some rows only, either as once, few or many, or as a class for expanded clones.

d_gene: TRBD2; j_gene: TRBJ2-1; abundance: few; v_gene: TRBV6-5; CDR3aa: CASRGLGGYNEQFF; CDR3nt: TGTGCCAGCAGGGGACTAGGGGGCTACAATGAGCAGTTCTTC
d_gene: TRBD2; j_gene: TRBJ2-7; abundance: -; v_gene: TRBV4-1; CDR3aa: CASSVRTSGGIYEQYF; CDR3nt: TGCGCCAGCAGCGTACGTACTAGCGGGGGGATTTACGAGCAGTACTTC
d_gene: TRBD1; j_gene: TRBJ2-4; abundance: once; v_gene: TRBV9; CDR3aa: CASSGSGQVGNIQYF; CDR3nt: TGTGCCAGCAGCGGCTCGGGACAGGTGGGAAACATTCAGTACTTC
d_gene: TRBD2; j_gene: TRBJ2-1; abundance: once; v_gene: TRBV30; CDR3aa: CAWRGLTKVLAGGRGEQFF; CDR3nt: TGTGCCTGGAGGGGGTTAACTAAAGTACTAGCGGGAGGACGAGGTGAGCAGTTCTTC
d_gene: TRBD2; j_gene: TRBJ2-1; abundance: -; v_gene: TRBV19; CDR3aa: CASSNTYGGVSGGNEQFF; CDR3nt: TGTGCCAGTAGTAACACGTACGGCGGCGTATCGGGAGGCAATGAGCAGTTCTTC
d_gene: -; j_gene: TRBJ1-4; abundance: -; v_gene: TRBV10-2; CDR3aa: CASSGQSNEKLFF; CDR3nt: TGCGCCAGCAGCGGACAGTCGAATGAAAAACTGTTTTTT
d_gene: TRBD1; j_gene: TRBJ1-5; abundance: few; v_gene: TRBV27; CDR3aa: CASSTRTGRHQPQHF; CDR3nt: TGTGCCAGCAGTACCCGGACAGGGAGGCATCAGCCCCAGCATTTT
d_gene: -; j_gene: TRBJ2-3; abundance: few; v_gene: TRBV10-1; CDR3aa: CASSESRVPNTDTQYF; CDR3nt: TGCGCCAGCAGTGAGTCGAGGGTACCAAACACAGATACGCAGTATTTT
d_gene: -; j_gene: TRBJ2-7; abundance: -; v_gene: TRBV6-5; CDR3aa: CASSTGTFFYEQYF; CDR3nt: TGTGCCAGCAGTACAGGGACCTTTTTTTATGAGCAGTACTTC
d_gene: -; j_gene: TRBJ2-7; abundance: few; v_gene: TRBV6-1; CDR3aa: CASSEYGLYEQYF; CDR3nt: TGTGCCAGCAGTGAATACGGTTTATACGAGCAGTACTTC
d_gene: TRBD1; j_gene: TRBJ1-1; abundance: -; v_gene: TRBV4-1; CDR3aa: CASSQDPREAGGNTEAFF; CDR3nt: TGCGCCAGCAGCCAAGACCCGAGGGAGGCAGGGGGGAACACTGAAGCTTTCTTT
d_gene: -; j_gene: TRBJ1-5; abundance: once; v_gene: TRBV27; CDR3aa: CASSLSGPSNRQPQHF; CDR3nt: TGTGCCAGCAGTTTATCGGGGCCGTCAAACCGTCAGCCCCAGCATTTT
d_gene: TRBD2; j_gene: TRBJ2-5; abundance: -; v_gene: TRBV5-1; CDR3aa: CASSSTSAETQYF; CDR3nt: TGCGCCAGCTCGTCGACTAGCGCGGAGACCCAGTACTTC
d_gene: -; j_gene: TRBJ1-1; abundance: -; v_gene: TRBV7-6; CDR3aa: CASSFGRGNTEAFF; CDR3nt: TGTGCCAGCAGCTTTGGCAGGGGGAACACTGAAGCTTTCTTT
d_gene: -; j_gene: TRBJ2-7; abundance: -; v_gene: TRBV9; CDR3aa: CASSVGASVEGEQYF; CDR3nt: TGTGCCAGCAGCGTAGGGGCTAGCGTCGAGGGTGAGCAGTACTTC
d_gene: TRBD1; j_gene: TRBJ1-2; abundance: -; v_gene: TRBV6-5; CDR3aa: CASSLPGTGPYGYTF; CDR3nt: TGTGCCAGCAGCCTTCCCGGGACAGGTCCCTATGGCTACACCTTC
d_gene: -; j_gene: TRBJ2-6; abundance: -; v_gene: TRBV4-1; CDR3aa: CASSPGFAGANVLTF; CDR3nt: TGCGCCAGCAGCCCCGGTTTCGCTGGGGCCAACGTCCTGACTTTC
d_gene: TRBD2; j_gene: TRBJ2-3; abundance: -; v_gene: TRBV5-1; CDR3aa: CASSLDPAGVTDTQYF; CDR3nt: TGCGCCAGCAGCTTGGATCCAGCGGGGGTCACAGATACGCAGTATTTT
d_gene: TRBD1; j_gene: TRBJ2-2; abundance: -; v_gene: TRBV6-2/TRBV6-3; CDR3aa: CASSYGTGDTGELFF; CDR3nt: TGTGCCAGCAGTTACGGGACAGGGGACACCGGGGAGCTGTTTTTT
d_gene: -; j_gene: TRBJ1-2; abundance: -; v_gene: TRBV29-1; CDR3aa: CSVEGGGTNYGYTF; CDR3nt: TGCAGCGTTGAAGGGGGGGGTACTAACTATGGCTACACCTTC
d_gene: -; j_gene: TRBJ2-2; abundance: -; v_gene: TRBV6-5; CDR3aa: CASSSMGGRGTGELFF; CDR3nt: TGTGCCAGCAGTTCCATGGGGGGGCGAGGCACCGGGGAGCTGTTTTTT
d_gene: TRBD1; j_gene: TRBJ1-1; abundance: -; v_gene: TRBV20-1; CDR3aa: CSARRQGEAFF; CDR3nt: TGCAGTGCTAGGAGACAGGGCGAAGCTTTCTTT
d_gene: TRBD2; j_gene: TRBJ2-1; abundance: -; v_gene: TRBV7-3; CDR3aa: CASSLSAGAQNEQFF; CDR3nt: TGTGCCAGCAGCTTATCAGCGGGGGCCCAAAATGAGCAGTTCTTC
d_gene: TRBD1; j_gene: TRBJ1-1; abundance: -; v_gene: TRBV30; CDR3aa: CAWTPRGQRGTFF; CDR3nt: TGTGCCTGGACCCCTAGGGGACAGAGGGGAACGTTCTTT
d_gene: -; j_gene: TRBJ1-1; abundance: once; v_gene: TRBV9; CDR3aa: CASSVQGFTEAFF; CDR3nt: TGTGCCAGCAGCGTACAGGGTTTCACTGAAGCTTTCTTT
d_gene: -; j_gene: TRBJ2-5; abundance: -; v_gene: TRBV11-2; CDR3aa: CASSLRSDQETQYF; CDR3nt: TGTGCCAGCAGCTTAAGGAGCGACCAAGAGACCCAGTACTTC
d_gene: -; j_gene: TRBJ1-2; abundance: -; v_gene: TRBV27; CDR3aa: CASSSSGAVYGYTF; CDR3nt: TGTGCCAGCAGTTCCTCAGGGGCGGTCTATGGCTACACCTTC
d_gene: TRBD2; j_gene: TRBJ2-1; abundance: few; v_gene: TRBV7-2; CDR3aa: CASSLALAGGLSNEQFF; CDR3nt: TGTGCCAGCAGCTTAGCGCTAGCGGGGGGGCTATCCAATGAGCAGTTCTTC
d_gene: -; j_gene: TRBJ1-2; abundance: -; v_gene: TRBV5-4; CDR3aa: CASSLDGSYGYTF; CDR3nt: TGTGCCAGCAGCTTGGATGGGAGCTATGGCTACACCTTC
d_gene: -; j_gene: TRBJ1-1; abundance: once; v_gene: TRBV4-1; CDR3aa: CASSQDQLRAGGLAFF; CDR3nt: TGCGCCAGCAGCCAAGATCAACTGCGAGCGGGAGGATTGGCTTTCTTT
d_gene: TRBD1; j_gene: TRBJ1-3; abundance: few; v_gene: TRBV7-2; CDR3aa: CASRNRQGVSGNTIYF; CDR3nt: TGTGCCAGCAGGAATCGACAGGGGGTCTCTGGAAACACCATATATTTT
d_gene: TRBD2; j_gene: TRBJ2-5; abundance: -; v_gene: TRBV11-2; CDR3aa: CASSLLTGTKRQETQYF; CDR3nt: TGTGCCAGCAGCTTACTAACTGGGACTAAACGACAAGAGACCCAGTACTTC
d_gene: TRBD1; j_gene: TRBJ1-2; abundance: -; v_gene: TRBV5-1; CDR3aa: CASSPRDSEYGYTF; CDR3nt: TGCGCCAGCAGCCCCCGGGACAGCGAATATGGCTACACCTTC
d_gene: -; j_gene: TRBJ1-5; abundance: -; v_gene: TRBV19; CDR3aa: CASSMMGAGGNQPQHF; CDR3nt: TGTGCCAGTAGTATGATGGGGGCCGGGGGCAATCAGCCCCAGCATTTT
d_gene: TRBD2; j_gene: TRBJ2-1; abundance: -; v_gene: TRBV4-1; CDR3aa: CASSRPGTSNGNEQFF; CDR3nt: TGCGCCAGCAGCCGTCCCGGGACTAGCAACGGCAATGAGCAGTTCTTC
d_gene: TRBD2; j_gene: TRBJ2-5; abundance: few; v_gene: TRBV20-1; CDR3aa: CSARSSGGLDF; CDR3nt: TGCAGTGCTAGGTCTAGCGGGGGTCTGGACTTC
d_gene: TRBD2; j_gene: TRBJ2-1; abundance: -; v_gene: TRBV5-1; CDR3aa: CASSPAAGLSYNEQFF; CDR3nt: TGCGCCAGCAGCCCTGCAGCGGGGCTTTCCTACAATGAGCAGTTCTTC
d_gene: TRBD1; j_gene: TRBJ1-2; abundance: -; v_gene: TRBV2; CDR3aa: CASTLTGANYGYTF; CDR3nt: TGTGCCAGCACTTTGACAGGGGCTAACTATGGCTACACCTTC
d_gene: -; j_gene: TRBJ2-7; abundance: -; v_gene: TRBV15; CDR3aa: CATSRDSGALEQYF; CDR3nt: TGTGCCACCAGCAGGGACAGTGGGGCACTCGAGCAGTACTTC
d_gene: TRBD1; j_gene: TRBJ1-1; abundance: -; v_gene: TRBV27; CDR3aa: CASSTGQSNTEAFF; CDR3nt: TGTGCCAGCAGTACGGGACAGTCGAACACTGAAGCTTTCTTT
d_gene: -; j_gene: TRBJ1-2; abundance: -; v_gene: TRBV6-1; CDR3aa: CASSEDWQGGYTF; CDR3nt: TGTGCCAGCAGTGAAGATTGGCAGGGTGGCTACACCTTC
d_gene: -; j_gene: TRBJ1-6; abundance: -; v_gene: TRBV19; CDR3aa: CASSLRGLDSPLHF; CDR3nt: TGTGCCAGTAGTCTCCGCGGGTTAGATTCACCCCTCCACTTT
d_gene: -; j_gene: TRBJ2-3; abundance: -; v_gene: TRBV9; CDR3aa: CASSVGASSSNTQYF; CDR3nt: TGTGCCAGCAGCGTAGGGGCTAGCAGTTCGAATACGCAGTATTTT
d_gene: TRBD2; j_gene: TRBJ2-5; abundance: -; v_gene: TRBV5-1; CDR3aa: CASSLFLAGGQETQYF; CDR3nt: TGCGCCAGCAGCTTGTTTCTAGCGGGGGGTCAAGAGACCCAGTACTTC
d_gene: -; j_gene: TRBJ1-3; abundance: -; v_gene: TRBV5-4; CDR3aa: CASSEGVGNTIYF; CDR3nt: TGTGCCAGCAGCGAGGGGGTTGGAAACACCATATATTTT
d_gene: TRBD2; j_gene: TRBJ2-7; abundance: -; v_gene: TRBV5-6; CDR3aa: CASSFPLAAPPREQYF; CDR3nt: TGTGCCAGCAGCTTCCCACTAGCGGCCCCACCGAGGGAGCAGTACTTC
d_gene: -; j_gene: TRBJ2-7; abundance: -; v_gene: TRBV27; CDR3aa: CASSPYRGGVYEQYF; CDR3nt: TGTGCCAGCAGCCCCTACAGGGGGGGGGTCTACGAGCAGTACTTC
d_gene: -; j_gene: TRBJ2-1; abundance: once; v_gene: TRBV5-1; CDR3aa: CASSLGHQSYNEQFF; CDR3nt: TGCGCCAGCAGCTTGGGACACCAATCCTACAATGAGCAGTTCTTC
d_gene: -; j_gene: TRBJ1-2; abundance: -; v_gene: TRBV11-3; CDR3aa: CASPFGGYTF; CDR3nt: TGTGCCAGCCCCTTCGGTGGCTACACCTTC
d_gene: TRBD1; j_gene: TRBJ1-1; abundance: -; v_gene: TRBV6-5; CDR3aa: CASSYSGQAAEAFF; CDR3nt: TGTGCCAGCAGTTACTCAGGACAGGCCGCTGAAGCTTTCTTT
d_gene: TRBD1; j_gene: TRBJ2-7; abundance: -; v_gene: TRBV4-1; CDR3aa: CASSQVDRASYEQYF; CDR3nt: TGCGCCAGCAGCCAAGTTGACAGGGCCTCCTACGAGCAGTACTTC
d_gene: TRBD2; j_gene: TRBJ2-7; abundance: -; v_gene: TRBV18; CDR3aa: CASSSGLAGGEQYF; CDR3nt: TGTGCCAGCTCATCGGGACTAGCGGGGGGGGAGCAGTACTTC
d_gene: -; j_gene: TRBJ2-3; abundance: -; v_gene: TRBV7-9; CDR3aa: CASSLDATRDTQYF; CDR3nt: TGTGCCAGCAGCTTAGATGCTACCCGAGATACGCAGTATTTT
d_gene: -; j_gene: TRBJ2-7; abundance: -; v_gene: TRBV2; CDR3aa: CAMHAGVTYEQYF; CDR3nt: TGTGCCATGCATGCAGGGGTTACCTACGAGCAGTACTTC
d_gene: TRBD1; j_gene: TRBJ1-1; abundance: -; v_gene: TRBV6-2/TRBV6-3; CDR3aa: CASSYGGTARGTEAFF; CDR3nt: TGTGCCAGCAGTTACGGGGGGACAGCCCGCGGGACTGAAGCTTTCTTT